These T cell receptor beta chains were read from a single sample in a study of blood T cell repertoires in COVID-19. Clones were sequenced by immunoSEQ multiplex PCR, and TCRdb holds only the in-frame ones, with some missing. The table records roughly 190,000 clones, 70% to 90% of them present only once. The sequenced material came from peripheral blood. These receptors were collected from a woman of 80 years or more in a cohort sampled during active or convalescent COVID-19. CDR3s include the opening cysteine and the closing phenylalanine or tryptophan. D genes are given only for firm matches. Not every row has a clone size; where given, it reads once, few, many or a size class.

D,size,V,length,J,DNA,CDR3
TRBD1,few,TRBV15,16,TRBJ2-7,TGTGCCACCAGCAGGCCTGGGACAGGGGGCAAGTACGAGCAGTACTTC,CATSRPGTGGKYEQYF
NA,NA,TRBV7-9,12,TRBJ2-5,TGTGCCAGCAGCTTCGGGCAAGAGACCCAGTACTTC,CASSFGQETQYF
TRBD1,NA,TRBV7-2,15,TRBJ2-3,TGTGCCAGCAGGAGGGGGACAGGGGGCGTAGATACGCAGTATTTT,CASRRGTGGVDTQYF
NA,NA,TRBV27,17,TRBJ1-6,TGTGCCAGCAGTTTAGACCGCGGGAAGACCCTTAATTCACCCCTCCACTTT,CASSLDRGKTLNSPLHF
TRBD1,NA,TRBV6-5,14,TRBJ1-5,TGTGCCAGCAGGGGACAGGGACGCAATCAGCCCCAGCATTTT,CASRGQGRNQPQHF
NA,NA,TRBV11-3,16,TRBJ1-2,TGTGCCAGCAGCCCCAGGAGCGGGTTGGGCACCTATGGCTACACCTTC,CASSPRSGLGTYGYTF
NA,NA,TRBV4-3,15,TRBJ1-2,TGCGCCAGCAGTCAACGTACCGGGACAAACCACGGCTACACCTTC,CASSQRTGTNHGYTF
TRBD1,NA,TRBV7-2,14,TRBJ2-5,TGTGCCAGCAGCAACGACAGGGTTGGAGAGACCCAGTACTTC,CASSNDRVGETQYF
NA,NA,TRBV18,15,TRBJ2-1,TGTGCCAGCTCACCGAGGGGGACCATGTACAATGAGCAGTTCTTC,CASSPRGTMYNEQFF
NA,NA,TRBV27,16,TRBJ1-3,TGTGCCAGCAGTTTCACCTATTGGTATTCTGGAAACACCATATATTTT,CASSFTYWYSGNTIYF
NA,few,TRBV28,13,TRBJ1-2,TGTGCCAGCAGACCGGGGGGCTACTATGGCTACACCTTC,CASRPGGYYGYTF
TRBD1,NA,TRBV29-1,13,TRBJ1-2,TGCAGCGTCCCTTTAACAGGGGACTATGGCTACACCTTC,CSVPLTGDYGYTF
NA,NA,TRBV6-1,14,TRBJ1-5,TGTGCCAGCAGTGAAATGGCAGACAATCAGCCCCAGCATTTT,CASSEMADNQPQHF
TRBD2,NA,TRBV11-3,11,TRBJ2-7,TGTGCCAGCAGCTTAGAGGGGAGGGAGTACTTC,CASSLEGREYF
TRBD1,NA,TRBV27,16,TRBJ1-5,TGTGCCAGCAGGCGGACCGGGACAGAGCTCAATCAGCCCCAGCATTTT,CASRRTGTELNQPQHF
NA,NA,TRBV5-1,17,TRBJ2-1,TGCGCCAGCAGCCTAAGACGGGGGTCGAGCTCCTACAATGAGCAGTTCTTC,CASSLRRGSSSYNEQFF
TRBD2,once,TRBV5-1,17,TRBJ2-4,TGCGCCAGCAGCGGGGGACTAGCGGGAGCGGGGCAAAACATTCAGTACTTC,CASSGGLAGAGQNIQYF